Following are 24 T cell receptor beta chains from one sample sequenced in a study of shared clonotypes between healthy human individuals. The repertoire was sequenced with immunoSEQ multiplex PCR; TCRdb's copy has only in-frame clones and lacks some. The table shows 2 million to 2.5 million clones, with roughly 93% occurring only once. Specimen: naive CD4+ T cells from PBMCs. Subset: CD45RA+ positively selected. These receptors were collected from a man between 18 and 35 years old in good health. Some clones in this sample may be carry-over from other donors' samples.

In its sample, this clone was seen once. Different DNA sequences within this sample yield the same CDR3. The chain carries TRBV4-3 and TRBJ1-1; D remains unclear. The V gene's germline CDR1 is LGHNA and CDR2 YSLEER. The CDR3 covers 15 residues. Trimming removed 1 base at V and 1 base at J, with 10 bases between. The chain's CDR3 is CASSQGIGRNTEAFF. CDR3 DNA sequence: TGCGCCAGCAGCCAAGGAATAGGGAGGAACACTGAAGCTTTCTTT.

The V gene is TRBV6-1, the J gene TRBJ2-5; TRBD1 matches at 8 bases. The germline V gene encodes CDR1 MNHNS and CDR2 SASEGT. The CDR3 has 13 amino acids. The V segment lost 7 bases and the J segment 2 bases; nucleotides outside the gene matches: 3. The chain's CDR3 is CASTWTGQETQYF. The DNA for the CDR3 is TGTGCCAGCACCTGGACAGGGCAAGAGACCCAGTACTTC.

V usage is TRBV5-1 and J usage is TRBJ2-5, with D possibly matching TRBD2 (6 bases). The CDR3 spans 15 residues. Trimming pared 2 bases from V and 4 bases from J, leaving 15 bases between. Germline lookup yields CDR1 SGHRS and CDR2 YFSETQ. The CDR3 region has the DNA TGCGCCAGCAGCTTATTTTCGGGAGAGGGAGAGACCCAGTACTTC. This gives the protein CASSLFSGEGETQYF. Together with reference TRBV5-1 and TRBJ2-5, the CDR3 gives the full variable domain: KAGVTQTPRYLIKTRGQQVTLSCSPISGHRSVSWYQQTPGQGLQFLFEYFSETQRNKGNFPGRFSGRQFSNSRSEMNVSTLELGDSALYLCASSLFSGEGETQYFGPGTRLLVL.

The rearrangement uses TRBV11-2 and TRBJ2-5, with unresolved D. The V gene's germline CDR1 is SGHAT and CDR2 FQNNGV. Trimming took 3 bases from V and 1 from J, leaving 6 bases between them. This CDR3 is built from 13 residues. CDR3 protein: CASSFNTQETQYF. CDR3 in DNA: TGTGCCAGCAGCTTCAATACCCAAGAGACCCAGTACTTC.

CDR3 coding DNA: TGTGCCAGCAGTGAAAGGACAGGGATCTACTACGAGCAGTACTTC. Its translation: CASSERTGIYYEQYF. The rearrangement links TRBV6-1 to TRBJ2-7; 8 bases are a match to TRBD1. The germline gives CDR1 MNHNS, CDR2 SASEGT. The CDR3 is 15 residues long. J lost 3 bases, V lost 2 bases, and 6 bases had no gene match.

The chain uses TRBV5-4 and TRBJ2-7; 9 bases line up with TRBD2. This CDR3 has 16 amino acids. V shed 0 bases, J shed 2 bases, and the junction held 6 bases outside the gene matches. Germline assignment: CDR1 SGHNT and CDR2 YYREEE (reference sequence). The CDR3 coding sequence is TGTGCCAGCAGCTTGGCCGCGGCGGGAGGGCCCTACGAGCAGTACTTC. It translates to CASSLAAAGGPYEQYF. The full variable domain, its missing parts supplied by reference TRBV5-4 and TRBJ2-7, is ETGVTQSPTHLIKTRGQQVTLRCSSQSGHNTVSWYQQALGQGPQFIFQYYREEENGRGNFPPRFSGLQFPNYSSELNVNALELDDSALYLCASSLAAAGGPYEQYFGPGTRLTVT.

The chain joins TRBV7-6 to TRBJ2-5; D remains unclear. Per germline, CDR1 SGHVS and CDR2 FNYEAQ. Deletions cut 3 bases from V and 2 bases from J, with 7 bases between. This CDR3 has 13 amino acids. The CDR3 is CASSLERQETQYF. The CDR3 DNA reads TGTGCCAGCAGCTTGGAACGGCAAGAGACCCAGTACTTC.

The rearrangement uses TRBV11-2 and TRBJ2-1; 10 bases map to TRBD1. Germline loops: CDR1 SGHAT, CDR2 FQNNGV. This CDR3 contains 15 residues. V trimming: 5 bases; J trimming: 6 bases; junction bases outside the gene matches: 7. The CDR3 loop is CASSKGTGVGNEQFF. In DNA form, the CDR3 reads TGTGCCAGCAGCAAAGGGACAGGGGTTGGCAATGAGCAGTTCTTC.

The chain joins TRBV7-9 to TRBJ2-3; possibly TRBD1 for D (6 bases). This CDR3 comprises 14 residues. V was trimmed by 7 bases and J by 1 base, leaving 12 bases between them. Germline lookup yields CDR1 SEHNR and CDR2 FQNEAQ (reference sequence). CDR3 amino acids: CASTSDRGTDTQYF. CDR3 nucleotides: TGTGCCAGCACCTCGGACAGAGGCACAGATACGCAGTATTTT. The full variable domain, with the rest looked up from reference TRBV7-9 and TRBJ2-3, is DTGVSQNPRHKITKRGQNVTFRCDPISEHNRLYWYRQTLGQGPEFLTYFQNEAQLEKSRLLSDRFSAERPKGSFSTLEIQRTEQGDSAMYLCASTSDRGTDTQYFGPGTRLTVL.

The rearrangement uses TRBV29-1 and TRBJ2-3, with D perhaps TRBD2 (6 bases). The CDR3 contains 13 residues. Germline V gene sequence: CDR1 SQVTM, CDR2 ANQGSEA. V gave up 2 bases and J gave up 4 bases, with 10 bases separating them. The CDR3, as DNA: TGCAGCGTTGAAACCAGCGGGCCAGATACGCAGTATTTT. This gives the protein CSVETSGPDTQYF.

Points on this clone: Other DNA sequences from this sample encode an identical CDR3 as well. The chain recombines TRBV9 with TRBJ2-2; D may correspond to TRBD1 or TRBD2 (5 bases each). The CDR3 extends over 13 amino acids. With 0 bases removed from V and 5 bases from J, the gap between germline ends came to 5 bases. CDR1 is SGDLS and CDR2 is YYNGEE in the germline V gene. The CDR3 sequence: CASSVGGTGELFF. The CDR3 bases are TGTGCCAGCAGCGTAGGGGGGACCGGGGAGCTGTTTTTT.

This chain uses TRBV6-5 with TRBJ2-5, with 9 bases fitting TRBD2. Germline lookup yields CDR1 MNHEY and CDR2 SVGAGI. V was pared by 7 bases and J by 5 bases, with 11 bases of the junction left unmatched. The CDR3 spans 15 residues. CDR3 loop: CASNKRGLARETQYF. Here the CDR3 DNA reads TGTGCCAGCAACAAGAGGGGACTAGCACGCGAGACCCAGTACTTC.

This chain uses TRBV27 with TRBJ2-2, with 7 bases lining up with TRBD2. This CDR3 region has 19 residues. Germline CDR1 is MNHEY and CDR2 is SMNVEV (reference sequence). V lost 4 bases to trimming and J lost 7 bases; unmatched junction nucleotides: 21. The CDR3, as DNA: TGTGCCAGCAGTTCCCCTCGGCACGGGAGGTCCACGGGAGTCGGGGAGCTGTTTTTT. The encoded protein is CASSSPRHGRSTGVGELFF.

This chain links TRBV30 with TRBJ2-3; D is possibly TRBD2 (6 bases). V shed 0 bases and J shed 2 bases, with 9 bases lying between them. Looked up from germline, CDR1 is GTSNPN and CDR2 is SVGIG (reference sequence). CDR3 length: 14 amino acids. CDR3 coding DNA: TGTGCCTGGAGTGTAGGGAGGATCACAGATACGCAGTATTTT. Amino acids: CAWSVGRITDTQYF. Together with reference TRBV30 and TRBJ2-3, the CDR3 gives the full variable domain: SQTIHQWPATLVQPVGSPLSLECTVEGTSNPNLYWYRQAAGRGLQLLFYSVGIGQISSEVPQNLSASRPQDRQFILSSKKLLLSDSGFYLCAWSVGRITDTQYFGPGTRLTVL.

This chain joins TRBV5-4 and TRBJ1-3; D remains ambiguous. Trimming stripped 0 bases from V and 0 bases from J, with 7 bases between. The CDR3 is 15 amino acids. Per germline, CDR1 SGHNT and CDR2 YYREEE (reference sequence). Here the CDR3 reads CASSLVGSSGNTIYF. In DNA, the CDR3 is TGTGCCAGCAGCTTGGTGGGATCCTCTGGAAACACCATATATTTT.

The chain carries TRBV11-2 and TRBJ2-7; 10 nucleotides line up with TRBD1. The CDR3 sequence is 14 residues long. J lost 6 bases, V lost 3 bases, and 5 bases had no gene match. Germline CDR1 is SGHAT and CDR2 is FQNNGV. The chain's CDR3 is CASSFRTGGSEQYF. CDR3 sequence (DNA): TGTGCCAGCAGCTTCCGGACAGGGGGGTCCGAGCAGTACTTC.

The gene calls are TRBV2 and TRBJ2-5; the D is unclear. This CDR3 comprises 14 residues. From germline, CDR1 is SNHLY and CDR2 FYNNEI. V was cut by 4 bases and J by 9 bases, with 18 bases left in between. CDR3 amino acids: CASSGPRQNEAQYF. The CDR3 DNA sequence: TGTGCCAGCAGTGGCCCCCGCCAGAATGAGGCCCAGTACTTC.

About this clone: Other DNA sequences in the same sample also yield this CDR3. The chain carries TRBV6-1 and TRBJ1-5; TRBD1 matches at 11 bases. The V gene end was trimmed by 4 bases and the J gene end by 4 bases; junction bases not matched to a gene: 3. Germline CDR1 reads MNHNS; CDR2 reads SASEGT. The CDR3 length is 15 residues. The CDR3 region is CASSGGTGGNQPQHF. The CDR3 DNA is TGTGCCAGCAGTGGAGGGACAGGGGGGAATCAGCCCCAGCATTTT.

This chain connects TRBV4-2 to TRBJ1-3; 8 bases match TRBD1. Germline CDR1 is LGHNA and CDR2 is YNFKEQ. The length of the CDR3 is 15 residues. V lost 4 bases, J lost 3 bases, and 5 bases stayed unmatched. The CDR3, as DNA: TGTGCCAGCAGCCGGACTGGACAGGGTGGAAACACCATATATTTT. Amino acids: CASSRTGQGGNTIYF.

This clone occurred once. The chain employs TRBV6-4 and TRBJ2-7, with D unresolved. V lost 6 bases and J 0 bases, leaving 15 bases between the germline ends. The germline V gene has CDR1 MRHNA and CDR2 SNTAGT. The CDR3 covers 15 residues. The CDR3 nucleotides read TGTGCCAGCAGACACGGACGGACCCTCTCCTACGAGCAGTACTTC. It specifies CASRHGRTLSYEQYF.

On this clone: The same CDR3 also results from other DNA sequences found in this sample. The chain is built from TRBV18 and TRBJ2-7; 11 bases are a match to TRBD1. Germline lookup yields CDR1 KGHSH and CDR2 LQKENI. This CDR3 contains 15 residues. V shed 0 bases and J 3 bases; nucleotides not matched to a gene: 1. The CDR3 loop reads CASSPPGTGGYEQYF. CDR3 sequence (DNA): TGTGCCAGCTCACCACCTGGGACAGGGGGCTACGAGCAGTACTTC.

The rearrangement links TRBV28 to TRBJ2-7; 8 positions match TRBD2. The CDR3 has 14 amino acids. Per germline, CDR1 MDHEN and CDR2 SYDVKM. Trimming at V came to 6 bases and at J to 3 bases, leaving 7 bases not matched to a gene. In DNA form, the CDR3 reads TGTGCCAGCAGGGCCTTAGCGGGACGCTACGAGCAGTACTTC. Its translation is CASRALAGRYEQYF.

The chain joins TRBV27 to TRBJ2-5; TRBD1 aligns across 9 bases. The junction had 6 bases not matched to a gene; V was cut back by 6 bases and J by 4 bases. CDR3 length: 14 residues. Germline-derived CDR1 and CDR2 are MNHEY and SMNVEV (reference sequence). The CDR3 loop is CASSATGGRETQYF. The CDR3 nucleotides read TGTGCCAGCAGCGCCACAGGGGGCCGAGAGACCCAGTACTTC.

The rearrangement joins TRBV9 to TRBJ2-7; D is ambiguous. CDR3 length equals 14 residues. Germline loops: CDR1 SGDLS, CDR2 YYNGEE. With 6 bases removed from V and 4 bases from J, the gap between germline ends came to 17 bases. CDR3 residues: CASTPSQDPYEQYF. The CDR3 DNA follows: TGTGCCAGCACCCCTTCTCAAGACCCGTACGAGCAGTACTTC. The variable domain in full, with the rest retrieved from reference TRBV9 and TRBJ2-7, is DSGVTQTPKHLITATGQRVTLRCSPRSGDLSVYWYQQSLDQGLQFLIQYYNGEERAKGNILERFSAQQFPDLHSELNLSSLELGDSALYFCASTPSQDPYEQYFGPGTRLTVT.